Listed here are 20 T cell receptor beta chains from one sample, sequenced in a study of long-term antiretroviral therapy in people with HIV. Survey level was the resolution at which the v3.0 immunoSEQ assay ran. Assay used: immunoSEQ multiplex PCR; TCRdb lists only in-frame clones, some missing. The table records about 20,000 clones, approximately 84% of them present only once. The sample was unsorted PBMCs, taken approximately 5.7 years after starting antiretroviral therapy. The receptors originated from a man aged 25 to 40 with HIV.

This rearrangement joins TRBV5-1 to TRBJ2-3; 7 bases match TRBD1. The CDR3 sequence is 13 residues long. From germline, CDR1 is SGHRS and CDR2 YFSETQ. Unmatched junction bases numbered 5, after V lost 6 bases and J lost 4 bases. CDR3 amino acids: CASTGTASDTQYF. The CDR3 nucleotides read TGCGCCAGCACTGGGACAGCCTCAGATACGCAGTATTTT.

This clone was observed a handful of times. The J gene is TRBJ2-7, the V gene TRBV6-6; D is perhaps TRBD2 (5 bases). V was cut by 5 bases and J by 7 bases, with 12 bases left in between. The germline V gene encodes CDR1 MNHNY and CDR2 SVGAGI (reference sequence). CDR3 length: 12 residues. The CDR3 protein is CASSPKGGEQYF. The CDR3 region has the DNA TGTGCCAGCAGTCCTAAAGGCGGGGAGCAGTACTTC.

CDR3 sequence: CATKQTGYEQYF. The CDR3 region has the DNA TGTGCCACCAAACAAACCGGTTACGAGCAGTACTTC. The J gene is TRBJ2-7, the V gene TRBV6-1; no clear D gene. V was cut by 10 bases and J by 4 bases, with 14 bases left in between. This CDR3 region has 12 residues. Germline lookup yields CDR1 MNHNS and CDR2 SASEGT.

The J gene is TRBJ2-5, the V gene TRBV5-6, with D hard to call. The CDR3 extends over 16 amino acids. Germline V CDR1 and CDR2: SGHDT, YYEEEE. Trimming took off 6 bases at V and 0 bases at J, with 18 bases between the two ends. The CDR3 spells CASNNHPSTNQETQYF. Here the CDR3 DNA reads TGTGCCAGCAACAACCACCCAAGCACCAACCAAGAGACCCAGTACTTC.

The gene calls are TRBV27 and TRBJ2-7; 9 bases agree with TRBD1. Germline V gene sequence: CDR1 MNHEY, CDR2 SMNVEV (reference sequence). The CDR3 contains 13 residues. The V and J ends lost 6 bases and 2 bases, in that order; junction bases with no gene match: 2. The CDR3 region is CASRGDRAYEQYF. DNA for the CDR3: TGTGCCAGCAGGGGGGACAGGGCCTACGAGCAGTACTTC.

This clone appeared a single time. This rearrangement joins TRBV11-3 to TRBJ1-5; the D is unclear. V lost 11 bases, J lost 0 bases, and 14 bases lay in between. CDR1 is SGHNT, CDR2 YENEEA, per germline. CDR3 length equals 14 residues. The CDR3 loop reads CALQLGNSNQPQHF. DNA for the CDR3: TGTGCCTTACAGCTCGGGAATAGCAATCAGCCCCAGCATTTT.

The rearrangement links TRBV4-2 to TRBJ2-1; D gene uncertain. The V gene lost 0 bases and the J gene lost 3 bases, with 3 bases spanning the gap. CDR3 length: 13 amino acids. The V gene's germline CDR1 is LGHNA and CDR2 YNFKEQ. The DNA of the CDR3 is TGTGCCAGCAGCCAAGAAGTCTACAATGAGCAGTTCTTC. Its translation: CASSQEVYNEQFF.

This sequence joins TRBV28 and TRBJ2-5, with TRBD1 matching over 7 bases. This CDR3 comprises 15 residues. Germline lookup yields CDR1 MDHEN and CDR2 SYDVKM. Germline trimming cut 5 bases from V and 5 bases from J; bases unmatched to any gene: 11. The CDR3 nucleotides read TGTGCCAGCAGTCGAGGGACAGTCAGATGGGAGACCCAGTACTTC. Translation gives CASSRGTVRWETQYF.

The chain links TRBV19 to TRBJ2-1; TRBD1 matches at 10 bases. The CDR3 loop spans 16 amino acids. The V segment lost 7 bases and the J segment 4 bases; nucleotides outside the gene matches: 10. Germline loops: CDR1 LNHDA, CDR2 SQIVND (reference sequence). DNA of the CDR3: TGTGCCAGTACCTCTCGGGGACAGGGGAATTACAATGAGCAGTTCTTC. This gives the protein CASTSRGQGNYNEQFF.

The chain couples TRBV5-4 to TRBJ2-3; D unclear. The CDR3 has 11 amino acids. With 2 bases removed from V and 7 bases from J, the gap between germline ends came to 5 bases. The germline CDR1 and CDR2 sequences are SGHNT and YYREEE (reference sequence). The CDR3 protein is CASSLGNTQYF. In nucleotides, the CDR3 is TGTGCCAGCAGCTTAGGAAATACGCAGTATTTT.

This clone was recorded only once. This sequence joins TRBV7-6 and TRBJ2-7, with 12 bases fitting TRBD2. This CDR3 has 17 amino acids. J gave up 7 bases and V 1 base, and 11 bases lay outside the gene matches. From germline, CDR1 is SGHVS and CDR2 FNYEAQ. For the CDR3, the DNA is TGTGCCAGCAGCTTAGAACCCCTAGCGGGGGGGTTTTTTGAGCAGTACTTC. This translates into CASSLEPLAGGFFEQYF.

The chain couples TRBV4-3 to TRBJ1-5; D possibly corresponds to TRBD1 (6 bases). The V end was cut by 0 bases, the J end by 7 bases, with 13 bases between. In germline, CDR1 is LGHNA, CDR2 YSLEER. The CDR3 runs 15 residues. The CDR3 here is CASSQDLGTRQPQHF. Written as DNA, the CDR3 is TGCGCCAGCAGCCAAGATCTGGGGACAAGGCAGCCCCAGCATTTT.

The V call is TRBV9, the J call TRBJ1-2, with D perhaps matching TRBD1 (6 bases). Per the germline V gene, CDR1 is SGDLS and CDR2 is YYNGEE. V dropped 3 bases and J dropped 4 bases, with 22 bases sitting between them. The CDR3 sequence is 17 residues long. The CDR3 region has the DNA TGTGCCAGCAGCGCCGACCCACAGGGTTGGGGAGGCTATGGCTACACCTTC. This sequence encodes CASSADPQGWGGYGYTF.

The chain couples TRBV4-1 to TRBJ1-2; D is uncertain. Germline V gene data show CDR1 as MGHRA and CDR2 as YSYEKL. Trimming removed 0 bases from V and 4 bases from J, with 9 bases in between. This CDR3 is built from 14 residues. The CDR3 sequence is CASSQDLSGYGYTF. The DNA of the CDR3 is TGCGCCAGCAGCCAAGATCTCTCCGGCTATGGCTACACCTTC.

The chain links TRBV7-2 to TRBJ2-1; D is possibly TRBD2 (7 bases). CDR3 length equals 15 residues. Germline lookup yields CDR1 SGHTA and CDR2 FQGNSA. V lost 5 bases to trimming and J lost 5 bases, with 16 bases between them. DNA of the CDR3: TGTGCCAGCAGCGCCCCCGGGGGGCCCCACAATGAGCAGTTCTTC. Protein: CASSAPGGPHNEQFF.

The rearrangement links TRBV7-2 to TRBJ1-4; possible D gene TRBD1, 6 bases. In germline, CDR1 is SGHTA, CDR2 FQGNSA. CDR3 length: 17 amino acids. The V end lost 2 bases, the J end lost 8 bases, and 21 bases lay between the germline ends. The CDR3 nucleotides read TGTGCCAGCAGCTTATTGGGCGCCGGGGGGCGGCGGGAAAAACTGTTTTTT. Protein: CASSLLGAGGRREKLFF.

This clone showed up just once. The chain recombines TRBV28 with TRBJ1-4; D uncertain. From germline, CDR1 is MDHEN and CDR2 SYDVKM. Trimming took off 1 base at V and 10 bases at J, with 16 bases between the two ends. The CDR3 is 15 amino acids. The CDR3, as DNA: TGTGCCAGCAGTTTATTCGACTGGTCGAAAGGAAAACTGTTTTTT. Protein: CASSLFDWSKGKLFF.

DNA of the CDR3: TGTGCCAGCTCACCGGGGGGGAATCAGCCCCAGCATTTT. The encoded protein is CASSPGGNQPQHF. The V gene is TRBV18, the J gene TRBJ1-5; D perhaps matches TRBD1 (5 bases). Germline values: CDR1 KGHSH, CDR2 LQKENI. Trimming pared 3 bases from V and 4 bases from J, leaving 7 bases between. This CDR3 is built from 13 residues.

This clone has just one count. The chain is built from TRBV7-2 and TRBJ1-2; possible D gene TRBD1, 5 bases. The germline CDR1 and CDR2 sequences are SGHTA and FQGNSA. The CDR3 extends over 13 amino acids. Trimming pared 4 bases from V and 2 bases from J, leaving 8 bases between. CDR3 in DNA: TGTGCCAGCAGCTCCCGGGGGAACTATGGCTACACCTTC. Amino acid sequence: CASSSRGNYGYTF. Full variable domain (outside the CDR3, taken from reference TRBV7-2 and TRBJ1-2): GAGVSQSPSNKVTEKGKDVELRCDPISGHTALYWYRQSLGQGLEFLIYFQGNSAPDKSGLPSDRFSAERTGGSVSTLTIQRTQQEDSAVYLCASSSRGNYGYTFGSGTRLTVV.

In its sample, this clone was seen once. The chain joins TRBV28 to TRBJ1-2, with D possibly TRBD1 on 6 matching bases. The CDR3 loop spans 13 amino acids. Trimming stripped 3 bases from V and 8 bases from J, with 13 bases between. Germline CDR1 reads MDHEN; CDR2 reads SYDVKM. CDR3 sequence (DNA): TGTGCCAGCAGTTTGGGGGGGGCCAGGGGCTACACCTTC. Its protein product is CASSLGGARGYTF.